This entry lists 27 T cell receptor beta chains sequenced from one sample in a study of preoperative IRX-2 immunotherapy in early breast cancer. Treatment given: preoperative locoregional IRX-2 cytokine immunotherapy. The method was immunoSEQ multiplex PCR; TCRdb's version includes in-frame clones alone and lacks a portion of them. The sample has tens of thousands of clones; roughly 96% are singletons. The sample was acquired from a patient treated with IRX-2 immunotherapy. These receptors were collected from a human donor with breast cancer.

The chain carries TRBV9 and TRBJ2-1, with a possible D match to TRBD2 (7 bases). Germline V gives CDR1 SGDLS, CDR2 YYNGEE. The CDR3 is 14 residues long. V lost 7 bases and J lost 5, with 16 bases in between. The CDR3 loop is CASGGGSFHNEQFF. The DNA of the CDR3 is TGTGCCAGCGGGGGCGGGAGTTTCCACAATGAGCAGTTCTTC.

This clone has just one count. The CDR3 DNA is TGTGCCACCAGCAGAGATGGGGAGAAAGCGGGGTCAGGCTACACCTTC. This sequence encodes CATSRDGEKAGSGYTF. The J gene is TRBJ1-2, the V gene TRBV15; D uncertain. CDR1 is LNHNV and CDR2 is YYDKDF in the germline V gene (reference sequence). The CDR3 is 16 amino acids. V was trimmed by 0 bases and J by 8 bases, leaving 19 bases between them.

The rearrangement joins TRBV4-1 to TRBJ2-1; 8 bases are shared with TRBD2. This CDR3 is built from 13 residues. CDR1 and CDR2 from the germline V gene are MGHRA and YSYEKL. J was trimmed by 9 bases and V by 3 bases; bases with no gene match: 4. In DNA form, the CDR3 reads TGCGCCAGCAGCCACCGGGGGGGAGGTGAGCAGTTCTTC. It yields the protein CASSHRGGGEQFF.

The chain's CDR3 is CASSIPGRRGPDTQYF. The CDR3, as DNA: TGTGCCAGCAGTATTCCGGGCCGCCGTGGTCCAGATACGCAGTATTTT. The rearrangement uses TRBV28 and TRBJ2-3; the D is unclear. V lost 5 bases and J 4 bases, leaving 19 bases between the germline ends. The CDR3 contains 16 residues. Germline CDR1 and CDR2: MDHEN and SYDVKM.

This clone was counted a single time. V and J are TRBV2 and TRBJ2-1, with a tentative D call TRBD1 (6 bases). The V end was cut by 6 bases, the J end by 5 bases, with 14 bases between. The CDR3 extends over 14 amino acids. Germline V gene lookup returns CDR1 SNHLY and CDR2 FYNNEI. Written as DNA, the CDR3 is TGTGCCAGCAGGGGCTGGGGGCAGAACAATGAGCAGTTCTTC. Amino acid sequence: CASRGWGQNNEQFF.

This rearrangement joins TRBV11-2 to TRBJ2-1, with 8 bases fitting TRBD2. The CDR3 is 15 amino acids. CDR1 SGHAT and CDR2 FQNNGV come from the germline V gene. The V gene end was trimmed by 6 bases and the J gene end by 4 bases; junction bases not matched to a gene: 8. CDR3 loop: CASSPSGGLYNEQFF. The CDR3 DNA sequence: TGTGCCAGCAGTCCCAGCGGGGGCCTTTACAATGAGCAGTTCTTC.

V usage is TRBV9 and J usage is TRBJ2-2; D remains ambiguous. V gave up 4 bases and J gave up 4 bases, with 2 bases separating them. CDR1 SGDLS and CDR2 YYNGEE come from the germline V gene. This CDR3 contains 11 residues. CDR3 sequence: CASSSTGELFF. The CDR3 coding sequence is TGTGCCAGCAGCTCCACCGGGGAGCTGTTTTTT.

V is TRBV5-1 and J is TRBJ2-3, with TRBD1 matching over 7 bases. Germline CDR1 is SGHRS and CDR2 is YFSETQ. V lost 0 bases, J lost 2 bases, and 6 bases stayed unmatched. The CDR3 consists of 16 residues. DNA of the CDR3: TGCGCCAGCAGCTTGGCCAGGGGGATGGACACAGATACGCAGTATTTT. Translating it yields CASSLARGMDTDTQYF. Supplemented by reference TRBV5-1 and TRBJ2-3, the full variable domain reads KAGVTQTPRYLIKTRGQQVTLSCSPISGHRSVSWYQQTPGQGLQFLFEYFSETQRNKGNFPGRFSGRQFSNSRSEMNVSTLELGDSALYLCASSLARGMDTDTQYFGPGTRLTVL.

The chain links TRBV18 to TRBJ1-1; D is unclear. The CDR3 contains 14 residues. Germline loops: CDR1 KGHSH, CDR2 LQKENI. V lost 4 bases and J lost 5, with 14 bases in between. The CDR3 loop reads CASSRAGSNTEAFF. The CDR3 nucleotides are TGTGCCAGCTCACGGGCCGGGAGTAATACTGAAGCTTTCTTT.

The chain has TRBV7-2 and TRBJ1-6; D call uncertain. CDR1 is SGHTA, CDR2 FQGNSA, per germline. This CDR3 is built from 12 residues. V dropped 5 bases and J dropped 14 bases, with 13 bases sitting between them. Here the CDR3 reads CASSPGMGSLHF. The CDR3 DNA follows: TGTGCCAGCAGCCCAGGAATGGGTTCCCTCCACTTT.

This clone was counted once. The chain's CDR3 is CASTEGQGRGTDTQYF. CDR3 nucleotides: TGTGCCAGTACTGAGGGACAGGGGAGGGGGACAGATACGCAGTATTTT. V gene TRBV19 combines with J gene TRBJ2-3, with 10 bases lining up with TRBD1. Trimming at V came to 7 bases and at J to 3 bases, leaving 10 bases not matched to a gene. The CDR3 length is 16 residues. Germline CDR1 LNHDA, CDR2 SQIVND (reference sequence).

The CDR3 loop reads CASSLVSGRLQETQYF. DNA for the CDR3: TGTGCCAGCAGCTTAGTATCGGGGCGCCTACAAGAGACCCAGTACTTC. The rearrangement links TRBV11-2 to TRBJ2-5; the D call may be TRBD1 or TRBD2 (5 bases each). CDR1 SGHAT and CDR2 FQNNGV come from the germline V gene. The CDR3 sequence is 16 residues long. V was pared by 1 base and J by 2 bases, with 14 bases between.

This chain connects TRBV30 to TRBJ2-7; D possibly corresponds to TRBD1 (5 bases). V was shortened by 1 base and J by 9 bases, with 10 bases between the two germline ends. The CDR3 is 11 amino acids. Germline V CDR1 and CDR2: GTSNPN, SVGIG (reference sequence). CDR3 in amino acids: CAWSEGVGQYF. CDR3 DNA sequence: TGTGCCTGGAGTGAAGGGGTAGGGCAGTACTTC.

Details on this clone: At one end, the junction sequence differs from germline, possibly due to a read error. The chain carries TRBV5-5 and TRBJ2-5, with D uncertain. Germline V gene data show CDR1 as SGHKS and CDR2 as YYEKEE (reference sequence). The CDR3 has 14 amino acids. The CDR3 bases are TGTGCCAGCAGCTCCATAAGAGAGACTGCCCGGTCTAACTTC. Residues: CASSSIRETARSNF.

This chain joins TRBV20-1 and TRBJ1-2; no clear D. The germline V gene has CDR1 DFQATT and CDR2 SNEGSKA (reference sequence). V was cut by 0 bases and J by 6 bases, with 2 bases left in between. The CDR3 consists of 10 residues. CDR3 in amino acids: CSAREDGYTF. The CDR3 nucleotides read TGCAGTGCTAGAGAGGATGGCTACACCTTC.

The chain uses TRBV5-1 and TRBJ2-1, with 13 bases matching TRBD2. In germline, CDR1 is SGHRS, CDR2 YFSETQ. The V gene end was trimmed by 4 bases and the J gene end by 7 bases; junction bases not matched to a gene: 2. The CDR3 is 14 amino acids. The CDR3 nucleotides are TGCGCCAGCAGCGGGACTAGCGGGAAAAATGAGCAGTTCTTC. Its protein is CASSGTSGKNEQFF.

The rearrangement joins TRBV19 to TRBJ2-2; 9 bases are shared with TRBD1. CDR3 length equals 15 residues. V shed 5 bases and J 5 bases; nucleotides not matched to a gene: 6. Germline V lookup: CDR1 LNHDA, CDR2 SQIVND (reference sequence). CDR3 amino acids: CASSYPGQGTGELFF. CDR3 coding DNA: TGTGCCAGTAGTTATCCGGGACAGGGTACCGGGGAGCTGTTTTTT.

This rearrangement joins TRBV27 to TRBJ2-3, with D possibly matching TRBD1 (6 bases). CDR1 is MNHEY, CDR2 SMNVEV, per germline (reference sequence). Trimming took 2 bases from V and 4 from J, leaving 13 bases between them. The CDR3 loop spans 15 amino acids. The CDR3 sequence is CASSLVRQVPDTQYF. The CDR3 coding sequence is TGTGCCAGCAGTTTAGTCCGACAGGTCCCAGATACGCAGTATTTT.

This chain links TRBV19 with TRBJ1-1; D is perhaps TRBD1 (5 bases). From germline, CDR1 is LNHDA and CDR2 SQIVND (reference sequence). The V end was cut by 1 base, the J end by 4 bases, with 16 bases between. The CDR3 covers 16 residues. The CDR3 loop reads CASSIVGAARSTEAFF. CDR3 DNA sequence: TGTGCCAGTAGTATAGTAGGGGCCGCAAGGTCCACTGAAGCTTTCTTT.

The gene calls are TRBV4-2 and TRBJ1-2; D gene uncertain. This CDR3 comprises 14 residues. V was pared by 0 bases and J by 4 bases, with 9 bases between. The germline CDR1 and CDR2 sequences are LGHNA and YNFKEQ. CDR3 protein: CASSQDLGIYGYTF. The CDR3 nucleotides read TGTGCCAGCAGCCAAGACTTAGGGATCTATGGCTACACCTTC.

The rearrangement uses TRBV9 and TRBJ2-7; 11 bases map to TRBD2. The ends lost 3 bases at V and 3 bases at J; junction bases unmatched: 5. CDR1 is SGDLS, CDR2 YYNGEE, per germline. The CDR3 runs to 15 residues. This chain's CDR3 is CASSAGLAGLYEQYF. The CDR3 DNA reads TGTGCCAGCAGCGCCGGACTAGCGGGTCTCTACGAGCAGTACTTC.

This clone was counted between two and nine times. The chain uses TRBV4-1 and TRBJ1-5, with no clear D. CDR1 and CDR2 (germline): MGHRA, YSYEKL. The ends were cut back, 3 bases at V and 9 bases at J, with 9 bases in the middle. The CDR3 has 12 residues. CDR3 DNA: TGCGCCAGCAGCCACGAAATTGGGCCCCAGCATTTT. As protein: CASSHEIGPQHF.

The chain carries TRBV7-9 and TRBJ1-2; D is unresolved. This CDR3 has 13 amino acids. The germline V gene encodes CDR1 SEHNR and CDR2 FQNEAQ (reference sequence). The germline V and J ends were trimmed by 1 base and 4 bases, with 7 bases remaining between them. The CDR3 sequence: CASSLVAPYGYTF. CDR3 DNA: TGTGCCAGCAGCTTAGTGGCACCCTATGGCTACACCTTC.

This rearrangement joins TRBV5-1 to TRBJ1-1, with no clear D. This CDR3 is 16 amino acids long. CDR1 is SGHRS and CDR2 is YFSETQ in the germline V gene. V was pared by 6 bases and J by 1 base, with 19 bases between. For the CDR3, the DNA is TGCGCCAGCATCCCCCAACTTGGACTTCCGAACACTGAAGCTTTCTTT. Amino acid sequence: CASIPQLGLPNTEAFF. The whole variable domain, remainder taken from reference TRBV5-1 and TRBJ1-1, is KAGVTQTPRYLIKTRGQQVTLSCSPISGHRSVSWYQQTPGQGLQFLFEYFSETQRNKGNFPGRFSGRQFSNSRSEMNVSTLELGDSALYLCASIPQLGLPNTEAFFGQGTRLTVV.

CDR3 loop: CASSLLGGELFF. CDR3 in DNA: TGTGCCAGCAGTTTATTGGGCGGGGAGCTGTTTTTT. V and J are TRBV27 and TRBJ2-2; no clear D. V lost 1 base and J 7 bases, leaving 4 bases between the germline ends. The CDR3 spans 12 residues. Germline CDR1 is MNHEY and CDR2 is SMNVEV (reference sequence).

The J gene is TRBJ2-7, the V gene TRBV4-3; tentatively, D is TRBD2 (6 bases). Per germline, CDR1 LGHNA and CDR2 YSLEER. Trimming took 1 base from V and 1 from J, leaving 8 bases between them. The CDR3 runs to 14 residues. This chain's CDR3 is CASSQVGRSYEQYF. The CDR3 region has the DNA TGCGCCAGCAGCCAAGTGGGGAGGTCCTACGAGCAGTACTTC.

The CDR3 loop is CASKISGTPTGELFF. For the CDR3, the DNA is TGTGCCAGCAAGATTTCCGGGACTCCCACCGGGGAGCTGTTTTTT. The chain is built from TRBV6-5 and TRBJ2-2; maybe TRBD2 (6 bases). The CDR3 loop spans 15 amino acids. Trimming took off 7 bases at V and 4 bases at J, with 16 bases between the two ends. Germline CDR1 reads MNHEY; CDR2 reads SVGAGI.